The 32 T cell receptor beta chains below were found in one sample sequenced in a study of vaccination effects on CD4 cells after COVID-19. Profiling relied on immunoSEQ multiplex PCR, and the TCRdb table lists in-frame clones only, not all of them. There are around 37,000 clones in the sample; about four fifths occur only once, and around 3% lies in the top ten. These receptors' antigens are unknown. Isolating CD4+ T cells followed 9 to 10 days of culture. This material consisted of CD4+ T cells from PBMCs cultured without peptide, taken before COVID-19 vaccination. The receptors were gathered from a human donor who received a COVID-19 vaccine.

V is TRBV24-1 and J is TRBJ2-5; 11 nucleotides agree with TRBD2. Losses at the gene ends were 4 bases for V and 5 bases for J; bases not matched to a gene: 8. CDR1 is KGHDR and CDR2 is SFDVKD in the germline V gene. The CDR3 spans 16 residues. The CDR3 DNA is TGTGCCACCAGTGACCCACTAGCGGGAGAAGAGGAGACCCAGTACTTC. Its protein is CATSDPLAGEEETQYF.

The chain combines TRBV30 with TRBJ1-5, with TRBD1 as a possible D gene (5 bases). The CDR3 is 14 amino acids. Germline CDR1 is GTSNPN and CDR2 is SVGIG (reference sequence). Trimming took 2 bases from V and 6 from J, leaving 14 bases between them. CDR3 amino acids: CAWSKGLSSQPQHF. As DNA, the CDR3 is TGTGCCTGGAGTAAGGGGCTCTCCAGTCAGCCCCAGCATTTT.

J is TRBJ2-7 and V is TRBV6-1; 9 bases are a match to TRBD1. This CDR3 region has 15 residues. Germline CDR1 MNHNS, CDR2 SASEGT. The V segment lost 2 bases and the J segment 1 base; nucleotides outside the gene matches: 3. CDR3 DNA: TGTGCCAGCAGTGAAATGGGGACAGGGTCCTACGAGCAGTACTTC. Amino acids: CASSEMGTGSYEQYF.

This chain links TRBV6-4 with TRBJ2-4, with D perhaps matching TRBD1 or TRBD2 (5 bases each). CDR1 and CDR2 from the germline V gene are MRHNA and SNTAGT. This CDR3 is 15 amino acids long. V was trimmed by 2 bases and J by 2 bases, leaving 10 bases between them. The CDR3 sequence is CASSDGGLPKNIQYF. As DNA, the CDR3 is TGTGCCAGCAGTGACGGGGGTCTGCCCAAAAACATTCAGTACTTC.

This chain joins TRBV5-4 and TRBJ2-7; 9 bases align to TRBD1. CDR1 and CDR2 from the germline V gene are SGHNT and YYREEE (reference sequence). This CDR3 has 15 residues. With V trimmed by 5 bases and J by 2 bases, 8 bases remained unmatched. The DNA for the CDR3 is TGTGCCAGCAGTCTGTCCGGGACAGGGACCTACGAGCAGTACTTC. Translating it yields CASSLSGTGTYEQYF.

V gene TRBV11-2 combines with J gene TRBJ2-2; D possibly corresponds to TRBD2 (5 bases). Germline CDR1 is SGHAT and CDR2 is FQNNGV. The CDR3 covers 14 residues. V dropped 0 bases and J dropped 6 bases, with 8 bases sitting between them. CDR3 loop: CASSLDRGAGELFF. The CDR3, as DNA: TGTGCCAGCAGCTTAGATCGGGGTGCCGGGGAGCTGTTTTTT.

This sequence joins TRBV18 and TRBJ2-2; 9 bases are a match to TRBD2. Germline-derived CDR1 and CDR2 are KGHSH and LQKENI. V shed 3 bases, J shed 3 bases, and the junction held 5 bases outside the gene matches. This CDR3 is 16 amino acids long. CDR3 residues: CASSPAGGQDTGELFF. CDR3 sequence (DNA): TGTGCCAGCTCACCTGCGGGGGGGCAGGACACCGGGGAGCTGTTTTTT.

V and J are TRBV7-3 and TRBJ2-3; no definite D call. Trimming removed 2 bases from V and 1 base from J, with 4 bases in between. CDR3 length: 13 amino acids. Germline values: CDR1 SGHTA, CDR2 FQGTGA. CDR3 protein: CASSLQGTDTQYF. The DNA of the CDR3 is TGTGCCAGCAGCTTACAAGGCACAGATACGCAGTATTTT.

The chain combines TRBV9 with TRBJ2-3, with D unclear. The germline V gene encodes CDR1 SGDLS and CDR2 YYNGEE. With 0 bases removed from V and 5 bases from J, the gap between germline ends came to 10 bases. The CDR3 extends over 14 amino acids. The CDR3 DNA reads TGTGCCAGCAGCGTAGGGACCCCAGGAGATACGCAGTATTTT. It codes for CASSVGTPGDTQYF.

This chain links TRBV15 with TRBJ2-7, with 10 nucleotides matching TRBD1. The CDR3 runs to 16 residues. V lost 3 bases to trimming and J lost 3 bases; unmatched junction nucleotides: 8. The germline V gene has CDR1 LNHNV and CDR2 YYDKDF (reference sequence). The CDR3 DNA sequence: TGTGCCACCAGCAGGGTTGAGACAGGGGGCAGCTACGAGCAGTACTTC. This encodes CATSRVETGGSYEQYF.

This chain joins TRBV10-3 and TRBJ2-1, with D hard to call. Looked up from germline, CDR1 is ENHRY and CDR2 is SYGVKD. CDR3 length equals 12 residues. The ends were cut back, 11 bases at V and 6 bases at J, with 14 bases in the middle. The CDR3 nucleotides are TGTGCCGTCGCGGACCTAAGCAATGAGCAGTTCTTC. It codes for CAVADLSNEQFF.

This clone was picked up a small number of times. The rearrangement uses TRBV21-1 and TRBJ1-1. TRBV21-1 is a listed pseudogene. There are 13 residues in the CDR3. The CDR3 protein is CASSKGVGTEAFF. CDR3 coding DNA: TGTGCCAGCAGCAAAGGGGTAGGGACTGAAGCTTTCTTT.

The V gene is TRBV5-1, the J gene TRBJ1-1, with D possibly being TRBD1 (6 bases). The CDR3 runs to 15 residues. Germline CDR1 reads SGHRS; CDR2 reads YFSETQ. V gave up 0 bases and J gave up 1 base, with 10 bases separating them. CDR3 coding DNA: TGCGCCAGCAGCTTGGGTACGGGACAGAACACTGAAGCTTTCTTT. Translating gives CASSLGTGQNTEAFF.

This clone was seen just once. This chain joins TRBV5-6 and TRBJ2-6; the D gene is possibly TRBD2 (5 bases). CDR1 is SGHDT and CDR2 is YYEEEE in the germline V gene. Trimming pared 5 bases from V and 1 base from J, leaving 22 bases between. The CDR3 is 19 residues long. CDR3 bases: TGTGCCAGCAGGCTTAGGGAGCCGCCTCGAGCTTCTGGGGCCAACGTCCTGACTTTC. Protein: CASRLREPPRASGANVLTF.

In its sample, this clone was seen a few times. At the DNA level, this CDR3 is encoded by other sequences in the same sample as well. V usage is TRBV7-2 and J usage is TRBJ1-4; no definite D call. CDR1 and CDR2 (germline): SGHTA, FQGNSA. The CDR3 sequence is 13 residues long. Trimming took 1 base from V and 4 from J, leaving 4 bases between them. The CDR3, as DNA: TGTGCCAGCAGCTTAGAACTTAATGAAAAACTGTTTTTT. It encodes CASSLELNEKLFF.

The chain links TRBV4-1 to TRBJ1-1; D possibly corresponds to TRBD1 (6 bases). Trimming took 4 bases from V and 3 from J, leaving 24 bases between them. In germline, CDR1 is MGHRA, CDR2 YSYEKL. There are 18 residues in the CDR3. CDR3 amino acids: CASSLPPQGGTLDTEAFF. CDR3 sequence (DNA): TGCGCCAGCAGCCTCCCACCACAGGGAGGCACTCTGGACACTGAAGCTTTCTTT.

The gene calls are TRBV19 and TRBJ2-5; D call uncertain. The germline CDR1 and CDR2 sequences are LNHDA and SQIVND (reference sequence). V gave up 1 base and J gave up 4 bases, with 7 bases separating them. This CDR3 has 13 amino acids. The CDR3 sequence: CASSIGRRETQYF. CDR3 bases: TGTGCCAGTAGTATAGGTAGGCGAGAGACCCAGTACTTC.

The chain uses TRBV5-1 and TRBJ1-1, with unresolved D. There are 15 residues in the CDR3. The V end was cut by 0 bases, the J end by 1 base, with 10 bases between. The germline V gene encodes CDR1 SGHRS and CDR2 YFSETQ. This chain's CDR3 is CASSLAGRENTEAFF. CDR3 nucleotides: TGCGCCAGCAGCTTGGCCGGCCGGGAGAACACTGAAGCTTTCTTT.

As DNA, the CDR3 is TGTGCCAGCAGCCAGACCATTCTAGCGGGGGGGCCATACAATGAGCAGTTCTTC. It is translated as CASSQTILAGGPYNEQFF. The chain employs TRBV4-2 and TRBJ2-1; 12 bases align to TRBD2. V shed 3 bases and J 4 bases; nucleotides not matched to a gene: 10. The CDR3 sequence is 18 residues long. In germline, CDR1 is LGHNA, CDR2 YNFKEQ.

This chain connects TRBV7-9 to TRBJ2-1; D tentatively fits TRBD1 or TRBD2 (6 bases each). The CDR3 has 14 residues. The V gene lost 5 bases and the J gene lost 5 bases, with 13 bases spanning the gap. Germline CDR1 SEHNR, CDR2 FQNEAQ (reference sequence). CDR3 DNA sequence: TGTGCCAGCAGCCGGGGGCAGCGCCACAATGAGCAGTTCTTC. It encodes CASSRGQRHNEQFF.

The chain carries TRBV29-1 and TRBJ1-1, with 9 bases aligning to TRBD1. This CDR3 is 13 amino acids long. J was trimmed by 5 bases and V by 5 bases; bases with no gene match: 6. In germline, CDR1 is SQVTM, CDR2 ANQGSEA. The CDR3 sequence: CSVTGTGSTEAFF. The CDR3 DNA follows: TGCAGCGTTACCGGGACAGGGAGTACTGAAGCTTTCTTT.

This clone has just one count. This sequence joins TRBV4-2 and TRBJ2-7; no definite D call. The V end was cut by 0 bases, the J end by 2 bases, with 5 bases between. The CDR3 is 13 residues long. Germline loops: CDR1 LGHNA, CDR2 YNFKEQ. As DNA, the CDR3 is TGTGCCAGCAGCCAAGAAACAGCCTACGAGCAGTACTTC. Translated, it gives CASSQETAYEQYF.

This clone was detected only a few times. This chain connects TRBV10-3 to TRBJ1-5, with TRBD1 matching over 7 bases. After removal of 7 bases from V and 7 bases from J, the junction contained 7 bases not matched to a gene. This CDR3 contains 13 residues. Germline CDR1 ENHRY, CDR2 SYGVKD. The DNA for the CDR3 is TGTGCCATCAACCCGAACAGGGGCCAGCCCCAGCATTTT. It specifies CAINPNRGQPQHF.

The J gene is TRBJ1-1, the V gene TRBV5-6, with 7 bases fitting TRBD1. The CDR3 is made up of 14 amino acids. In germline, CDR1 is SGHDT, CDR2 YYEEEE. V shed 2 bases, J shed 3 bases, and the junction held 4 bases outside the gene matches. Here the CDR3 reads CASSFQDRDTEAFF. The CDR3 DNA reads TGTGCCAGCAGCTTTCAAGACAGGGACACTGAAGCTTTCTTT.

This chain uses TRBV9 with TRBJ1-2; 8 positions agree with TRBD1. The germline V gene encodes CDR1 SGDLS and CDR2 YYNGEE. CDR3 size: 14 residues. The junction had 9 bases not matched to a gene; V was cut back by 7 bases and J by 4 bases. The CDR3 DNA is TGTGCCAGCGCCCCGGGACAGGTGGCCTATGGCTACACCTTC. This codes for CASAPGQVAYGYTF.

The chain couples TRBV7-2 to TRBJ1-1; the D is unclear. The CDR3 covers 14 residues. CDR1 is SGHTA and CDR2 is FQGNSA in the germline V gene. The germline V and J ends were trimmed by 5 bases and 3 bases, with 13 bases remaining between them. The CDR3 sequence: CASSLGSGDTEAFF. DNA for the CDR3: TGTGCCAGCAGCCTTGGATCTGGGGACACTGAAGCTTTCTTT.

The CDR3: CASSLLAGGLGNEQFF. Written as DNA, the CDR3 is TGTGCCAGCAGCTTGCTAGCGGGGGGTTTGGGGAATGAGCAGTTCTTC. This chain links TRBV7-2 with TRBJ2-1; 11 positions agree with TRBD2. The ends lost 3 bases at V and 7 bases at J; junction bases unmatched: 8. Germline loops: CDR1 SGHTA, CDR2 FQGNSA. There are 16 residues in the CDR3.

This clone was counted a few times. This chain uses TRBV13 with TRBJ2-2; D is unclear. The length of the CDR3 is 13 residues. Per the germline V gene, CDR1 is PRHDT and CDR2 is FYEKMQ (reference sequence). V was shortened by 5 bases and J by 8 bases, with 12 bases between the two germline ends. The CDR3 DNA reads TGTGCCAGCAGCCCCCGGGCGGCGGGGGAGCTGTTTTTT. This encodes CASSPRAAGELFF.

The J gene is TRBJ2-7, the V gene TRBV30; D not resolved. CDR1 and CDR2 from the germline V gene are GTSNPN and SVGIG (reference sequence). This CDR3 has 12 residues. V lost 2 bases to trimming and J lost 0 bases, with 5 bases between them. The CDR3 DNA sequence: TGTGCCTGGAGTACAACCTCCTACGAGCAGTACTTC. This gives the protein CAWSTTSYEQYF.

This clone was observed a handful of times. The J gene is TRBJ1-5, the V gene TRBV6-1, with no clear D. Trimming took off 3 bases at V and 2 bases at J, with 5 bases between the two ends. Germline V CDR1 and CDR2: MNHNS, SASEGT. CDR3 length: 13 amino acids. As DNA, the CDR3 is TGTGCCAGCAGTGAGGTGGGCAATCAGCCCCAGCATTTT. Protein: CASSEVGNQPQHF.

The J gene is TRBJ2-7, the V gene TRBV4-2; tentative D call: TRBD1 (5 bases). There are 15 residues in the CDR3. Germline lookup yields CDR1 LGHNA and CDR2 YNFKEQ. V was cut by 1 base and J by 3 bases, with 13 bases left in between. The CDR3 DNA reads TGTGCCAGCAGCCAAGGGTGGCAGGGCGACTACGAGCAGTACTTC. This gives the protein CASSQGWQGDYEQYF.

This chain links TRBV27 with TRBJ2-3; 8 bases agree with TRBD2. With V trimmed by 2 bases and J by 5 bases, 6 bases remained unmatched. The CDR3 length is 15 residues. Germline V gene lookup returns CDR1 MNHEY and CDR2 SMNVEV (reference sequence). The CDR3: CASSLGREALDTQYF. DNA of the CDR3: TGTGCCAGCAGTTTAGGGCGGGAGGCTTTAGATACGCAGTATTTT.